The rows below give T cell receptor beta chains drawn from one sample of a study of T cell responses to AZD1222 COVID-19 vaccine. Measured with immunoSEQ multiplex PCR; TCRdb has only the in-frame clones, and not every one. The profile shows 250,000 to 300,000 clones, approximately 94% of them singletons. This specimen was peripheral blood, taken 28 days after the second AZD1222 dose. These TCRs come from an adult who received the AZD1222 COVID-19 vaccine. CDR3s include the opening cysteine and the closing phenylalanine or tryptophan. D genes are given only for firm matches. Rows may omit the clone size; those that give it use once, few, many or a size class.

cdr3_aa,cdr3_nt,v_call,clone_size,d_call,j_call
CASRLPPRGRLNEQFF,TGTGCAAGTCGCTTGCCCCCCAGGGGGCGTTTGAATGAGCAGTTCTTC,TRBV12-2,NA,NA,TRBJ2-1
CASSFSDRAANYGYTF,TGTGCCAGCAGCTTCTCTGATCGGGCAGCTAACTATGGCTACACCTTC,TRBV7-9,NA,NA,TRBJ1-2
CASSRHGTDIYEQYF,TGTGCCAGCAGTCGTCACGGGACCGATATTTACGAGCAGTACTTC,TRBV28,NA,NA,TRBJ2-7
CASSLLAGGTDTQYF,TGTGCCAGCTCACTACTAGCGGGGGGCACAGATACGCAGTATTTT,TRBV18,NA,TRBD2,TRBJ2-3
CASSLRLAGWGELFF,TGTGCCAGCAGCTTACGACTAGCGGGATGGGGGGAGCTGTTTTTT,TRBV7-8,once,TRBD2,TRBJ2-2
CASSYVAGWTEAFF,TGTGCCAGCAGTTATGTGGCAGGGTGGACTGAAGCTTTCTTT,TRBV6-5,NA,NA,TRBJ1-1
CASSITGGANGELFF,TGTGCCAGTAGTATAACCGGGGGCGCAAACGGGGAGCTGTTTTTT,TRBV19,NA,NA,TRBJ2-2
CTGQSMNTEAFF,TGCACCGGACAGTCGATGAACACTGAAGCTTTCTTT,TRBV29-1,NA,NA,TRBJ1-1
CASSPSGTGGSTF,TGTGCCAGCAGTCCATCCGGGACAGGGGGATCCACCTTC,TRBV27,NA,TRBD1,TRBJ1-2
CASSIEGGTDTQYF,TGTGCCAGTAGTATAGAAGGGGGCACAGATACGCAGTATTTT,TRBV19,NA,NA,TRBJ2-3
CAISERDSGNTIYF,TGTGCCATCAGTGAACGAGACTCTGGAAACACCATATATTTT,TRBV10-3,NA,NA,TRBJ1-3
CASSETSGGSSYNEQFF,TGTGCCAGCAGTGAGACTAGCGGGGGGAGCTCCTACAATGAGCAGTTCTTC,TRBV25-1,NA,TRBD2,TRBJ2-1
CASSSGQGGSSYEQYF,TGCGCCAGCAGCTCTGGACAGGGGGGGTCCTCCTACGAGCAGTACTTC,TRBV5-1,NA,TRBD1,TRBJ2-7
CASSVLAGGPGTDTQYF,TGCGCCAGCAGTGTTCTAGCGGGGGGGCCGGGCACAGATACGCAGTATTTT,TRBV10-2,NA,TRBD2,TRBJ2-3
CASSTGTTRYNEQFF,TGTGCCAGTAGTACGGGGACGACCCGGTACAATGAGCAGTTCTTC,TRBV19,NA,NA,TRBJ2-1
CASSELGTVNEKLFF,TGCGCCAGCAGTGAGTTGGGGACAGTCAATGAAAAACTGTTTTTT,TRBV10-2,NA,TRBD1,TRBJ1-4
CASGMSTDTQYF,TGTGCCAGCGGAATGAGCACAGATACGCAGTATTTT,TRBV7-9,NA,NA,TRBJ2-3
CAITVNGNTIYF,TGTGCCATCACGGTTAATGGAAACACCATATATTTT,TRBV10-3,NA,NA,TRBJ1-3
CASSLSGSGEQYF,TGTGCCAGCAGCTTAAGTGGTAGCGGCGAGCAGTACTTC,TRBV7-3,NA,NA,TRBJ2-7
CAISERQMNTEAFF,TGTGCCATCAGTGAGCGCCAGATGAACACTGAAGCTTTCTTT,TRBV10-3,NA,NA,TRBJ1-1
CASSPQGGNTEAFF,TGTGCCAGCAGTCCCCAGGGGGGAAACACTGAAGCTTTCTTT,TRBV27,few,TRBD1,TRBJ1-1
CASSRPLNTEAFF,TGTGCCAGCAGTCGACCCTTGAACACTGAAGCTTTCTTT,TRBV28,NA,NA,TRBJ1-1
CATSSGLPGGQPQHF,TGTGCCACCAGCAGCGGGTTACCTGGGGGTCAGCCCCAGCATTTT,TRBV15,NA,NA,TRBJ1-5
CASSPGGSRAKNIQYF,TGTGCCAGCAGCCCAGGGGGTAGTAGAGCCAAAAACATTCAGTACTTC,TRBV7-2,once,TRBD1,TRBJ2-4
CASSLLQQGHYGYTF,TGTGCCAGCAGCTTATTACAACAGGGGCACTATGGCTACACCTTC,TRBV13,NA,TRBD1,TRBJ1-2
CASSIEEQRFSGNTIYF,TGTGCCAGTAGTATAGAAGAACAGCGTTTCTCTGGAAACACCATATATTTT,TRBV19,NA,NA,TRBJ1-3
CASSRAGGTNEKLFF,TGTGCCAGCAGTCGGGCCGGGGGGACTAATGAAAAACTGTTTTTT,TRBV2,few,NA,TRBJ1-4
CASSRQGRNQPQHF,TGTGCCAGCAGTCGACAGGGGCGCAATCAGCCCCAGCATTTT,TRBV11-3,once,TRBD1,TRBJ1-5
CASSQDSNYGYTF,TGTGCCAGCAGCCAGGACAGTAACTATGGCTACACCTTC,TRBV7-9,NA,NA,TRBJ1-2